This T cell receptor (beta chain) was sequenced during a study of human T cells and chemical hapten exposure. This CDR3 contains 14 residues. V was clipped by 2 bases and J by 6 bases; unmatched bases: 5. Per germline, CDR1 ENHRY and CDR2 SYGVKD. Indicated time point: patch test 2, 6 weeks after DPC sensitization. Regarding treatment: therapeutic diphenylcyclopropenone sensitization with weekly scalp DPC. Each CDR3 protein gets one entry after TCRdb re-called the RACE reads with MiXCR. This sample yields about 380,000 distinct CDR3 sequences, of which about 6% are seen a single time; less than 6.5% belongs to the top ten.

This specimen consisted of whole blood, obtained in connection with sensitization to the hapten diphenylcyclopropenone (DPC). This rearrangement joins TRBV10-3 to TRBJ2-7; TRBD1 agrees at 9 bases. This TCR was recovered from a woman aged 18-29 years with alopecia areata. Some clones in this sample may be carry-over from other donors' samples. CDR3 loop: CAISEGQGPGEQYF. In DNA form, the CDR3 reads TGTGCCATCAGTGAGGGACAGGGGCCGGGCGAGCAGTACTTC.